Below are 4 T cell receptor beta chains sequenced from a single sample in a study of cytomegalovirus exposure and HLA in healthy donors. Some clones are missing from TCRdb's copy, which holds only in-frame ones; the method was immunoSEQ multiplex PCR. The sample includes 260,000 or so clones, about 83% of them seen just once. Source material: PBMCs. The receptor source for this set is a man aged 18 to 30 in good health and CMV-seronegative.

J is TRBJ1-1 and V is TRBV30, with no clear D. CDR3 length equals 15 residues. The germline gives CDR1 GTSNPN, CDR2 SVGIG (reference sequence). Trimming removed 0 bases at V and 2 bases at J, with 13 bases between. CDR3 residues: CAWSVLGQINTEAFF. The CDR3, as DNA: TGTGCCTGGAGTGTACTAGGGCAGATTAACACTGAAGCTTTCTTT.

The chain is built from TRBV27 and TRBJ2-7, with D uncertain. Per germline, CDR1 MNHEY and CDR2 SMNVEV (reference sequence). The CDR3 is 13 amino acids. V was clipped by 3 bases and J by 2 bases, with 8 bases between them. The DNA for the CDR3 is TGTGCCAGCAGTTTCGCCAGGACCTACGAGCAGTACTTC. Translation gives CASSFARTYEQYF.

CDR3 DNA: TGTGCCAGCAGTTATAGCGGGGGGACAGATACGCAGTATTTT. It encodes CASSYSGGTDTQYF. The chain carries TRBV28 and TRBJ2-3; 10 nucleotides line up with TRBD2. Germline V gene lookup returns CDR1 MDHEN and CDR2 SYDVKM. This CDR3 contains 14 residues. Unmatched junction bases numbered 1, after V lost 4 bases and J lost 3 bases. The variable domain in full, with the rest retrieved from reference TRBV28 and TRBJ2-3, is DVKVTQSSRYLVKRTGEKVFLECVQDMDHENMFWYRQDPGLGLRLIYFSYDVKMKEKGDIPEGYSVSREKKERFSLILESASTNQTSMYLCASSYSGGTDTQYFGPGTRLTVL.

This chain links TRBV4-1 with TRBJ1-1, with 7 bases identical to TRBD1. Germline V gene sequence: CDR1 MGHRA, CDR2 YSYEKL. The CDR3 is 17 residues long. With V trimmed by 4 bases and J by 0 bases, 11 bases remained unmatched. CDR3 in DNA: TGCGCCAGCAGCCCCCCCCGGACAGGCGAAATGAACACTGAAGCTTTCTTT. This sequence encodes CASSPPRTGEMNTEAFF.